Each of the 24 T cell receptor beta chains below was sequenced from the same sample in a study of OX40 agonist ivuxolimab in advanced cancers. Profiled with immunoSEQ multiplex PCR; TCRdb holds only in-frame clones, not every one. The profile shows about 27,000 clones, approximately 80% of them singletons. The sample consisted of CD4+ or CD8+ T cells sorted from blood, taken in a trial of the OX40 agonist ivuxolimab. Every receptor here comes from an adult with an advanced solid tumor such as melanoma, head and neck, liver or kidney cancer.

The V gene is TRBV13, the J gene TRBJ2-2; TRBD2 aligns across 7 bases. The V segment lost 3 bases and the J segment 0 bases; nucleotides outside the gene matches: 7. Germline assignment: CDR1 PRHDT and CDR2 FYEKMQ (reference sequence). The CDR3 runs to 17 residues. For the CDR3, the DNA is TGTGCCAGCAGCTTTCATGGGGAGGGCCCGAACACCGGGGAGCTGTTTTTT. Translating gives CASSFHGEGPNTGELFF.

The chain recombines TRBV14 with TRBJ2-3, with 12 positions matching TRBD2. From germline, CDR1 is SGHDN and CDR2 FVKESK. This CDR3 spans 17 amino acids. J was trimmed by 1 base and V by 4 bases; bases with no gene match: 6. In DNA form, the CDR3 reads TGTGCCAGCAGCCCCCGACTAGCGGGAGTCCGCACAGATACGCAGTATTTT. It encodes CASSPRLAGVRTDTQYF.

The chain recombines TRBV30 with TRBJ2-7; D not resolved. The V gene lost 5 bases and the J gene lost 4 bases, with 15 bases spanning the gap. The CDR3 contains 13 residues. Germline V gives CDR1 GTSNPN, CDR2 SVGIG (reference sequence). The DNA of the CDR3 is TGTGCCTGGGGGCAGGTCAACGGGTACGAGCAGTACTTC. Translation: CAWGQVNGYEQYF.

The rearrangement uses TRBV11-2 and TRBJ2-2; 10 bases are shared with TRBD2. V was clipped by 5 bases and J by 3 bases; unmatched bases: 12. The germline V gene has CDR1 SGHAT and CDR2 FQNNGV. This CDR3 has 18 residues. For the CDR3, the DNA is TGTGCCAGCAGCCCGCGGGGTAGCGGGGGGCGGGACACCGGGGAGCTGTTTTTT. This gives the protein CASSPRGSGGRDTGELFF.

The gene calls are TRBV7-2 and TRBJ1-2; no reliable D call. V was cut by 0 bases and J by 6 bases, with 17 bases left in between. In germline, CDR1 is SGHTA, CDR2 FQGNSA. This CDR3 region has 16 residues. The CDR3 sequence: CASSLARMGGVDGYTF. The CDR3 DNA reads TGTGCCAGCAGCTTAGCGCGGATGGGAGGAGTTGATGGCTACACCTTC. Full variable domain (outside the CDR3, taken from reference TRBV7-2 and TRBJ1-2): GAGVSQSPSNKVTEKGKDVELRCDPISGHTALYWYRQSLGQGLEFLIYFQGNSAPDKSGLPSDRFSAERTGGSVSTLTIQRTQQEDSAVYLCASSLARMGGVDGYTFGSGTRLTVV.

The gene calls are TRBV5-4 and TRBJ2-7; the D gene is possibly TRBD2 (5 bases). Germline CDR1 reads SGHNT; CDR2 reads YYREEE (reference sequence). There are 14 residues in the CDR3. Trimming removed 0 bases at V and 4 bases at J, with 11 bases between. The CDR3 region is CASSLAGKIYEQYF. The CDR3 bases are TGTGCCAGCAGCTTGGCCGGGAAGATTTACGAGCAGTACTTC.

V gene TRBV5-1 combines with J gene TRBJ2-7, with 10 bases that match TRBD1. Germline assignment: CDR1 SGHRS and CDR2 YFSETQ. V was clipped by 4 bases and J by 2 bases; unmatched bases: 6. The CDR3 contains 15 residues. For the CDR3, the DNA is TGCGCCAGCAGCGAATGGGACAGGGGCCCCTACGAGCAGTACTTC. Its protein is CASSEWDRGPYEQYF.

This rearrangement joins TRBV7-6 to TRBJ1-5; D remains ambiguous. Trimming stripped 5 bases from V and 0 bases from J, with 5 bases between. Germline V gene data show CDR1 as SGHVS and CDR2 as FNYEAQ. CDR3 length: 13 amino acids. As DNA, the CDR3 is TGTGCCAGCAGCCCACATAGCAATCAGCCCCAGCATTTT. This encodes CASSPHSNQPQHF.

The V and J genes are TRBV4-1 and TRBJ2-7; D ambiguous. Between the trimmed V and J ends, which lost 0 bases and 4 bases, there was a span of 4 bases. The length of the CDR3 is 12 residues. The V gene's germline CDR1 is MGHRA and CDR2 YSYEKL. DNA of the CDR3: TGCGCCAGCAGCCAAGATTGGTACGAGCAGTACTTC. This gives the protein CASSQDWYEQYF.

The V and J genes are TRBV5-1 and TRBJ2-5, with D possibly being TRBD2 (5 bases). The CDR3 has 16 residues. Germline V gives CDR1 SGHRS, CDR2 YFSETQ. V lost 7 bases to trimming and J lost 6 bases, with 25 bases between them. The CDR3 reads CASGLGAVKTPQTQYF. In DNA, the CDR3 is TGCGCCAGCGGACTTGGCGCAGTTAAAACGCCCCAGACCCAGTACTTC.

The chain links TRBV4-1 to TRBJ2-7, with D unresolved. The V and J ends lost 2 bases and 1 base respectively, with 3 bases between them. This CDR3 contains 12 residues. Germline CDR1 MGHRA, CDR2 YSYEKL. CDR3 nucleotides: TGCGCCAGCAGCCAACCTTCCTACGAGCAGTACTTC. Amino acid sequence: CASSQPSYEQYF.

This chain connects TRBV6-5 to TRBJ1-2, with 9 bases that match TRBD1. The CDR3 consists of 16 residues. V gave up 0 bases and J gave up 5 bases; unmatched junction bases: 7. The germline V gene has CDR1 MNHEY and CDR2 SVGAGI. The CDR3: CASSYSIQGARYGYTF. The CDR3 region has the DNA TGTGCCAGCAGTTACTCGATACAGGGGGCTCGGTATGGCTACACCTTC.

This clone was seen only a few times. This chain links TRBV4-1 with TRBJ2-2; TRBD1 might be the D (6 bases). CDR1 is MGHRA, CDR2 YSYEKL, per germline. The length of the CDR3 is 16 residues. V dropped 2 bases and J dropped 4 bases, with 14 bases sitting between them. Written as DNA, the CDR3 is TGCGCCAGCAGCCAAAAGGATGGACAGTTCACCGGGGAGCTGTTTTTT. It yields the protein CASSQKDGQFTGELFF.

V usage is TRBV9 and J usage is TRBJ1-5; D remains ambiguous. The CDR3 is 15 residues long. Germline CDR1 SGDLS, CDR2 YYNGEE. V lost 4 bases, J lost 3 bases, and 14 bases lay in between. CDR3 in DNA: TGTGCCAGCAGCCCCCGTCCGGGTCACAATCAGCCCCAGCATTTT. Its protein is CASSPRPGHNQPQHF.

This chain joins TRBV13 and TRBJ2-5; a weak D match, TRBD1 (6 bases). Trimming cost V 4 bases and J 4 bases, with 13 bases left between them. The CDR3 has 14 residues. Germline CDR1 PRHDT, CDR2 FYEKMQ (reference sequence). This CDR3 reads CASSSYRVGETQYF. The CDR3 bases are TGTGCCAGCAGCTCCTACAGGGTCGGAGAGACCCAGTACTTC.

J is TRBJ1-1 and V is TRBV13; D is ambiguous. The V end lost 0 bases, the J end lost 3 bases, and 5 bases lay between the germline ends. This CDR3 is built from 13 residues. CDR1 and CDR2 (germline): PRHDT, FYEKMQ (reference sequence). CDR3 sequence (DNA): TGTGCCAGCAGCTTAGGCAGGTACACTGAAGCTTTCTTT. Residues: CASSLGRYTEAFF.

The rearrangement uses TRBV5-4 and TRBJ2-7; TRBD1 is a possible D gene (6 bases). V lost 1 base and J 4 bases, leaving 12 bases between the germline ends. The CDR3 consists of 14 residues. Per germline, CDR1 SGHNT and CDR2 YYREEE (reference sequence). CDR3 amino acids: CASSLNPGAYEQYF. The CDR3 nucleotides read TGTGCCAGCAGCTTGAATCCAGGGGCATACGAGCAGTACTTC.

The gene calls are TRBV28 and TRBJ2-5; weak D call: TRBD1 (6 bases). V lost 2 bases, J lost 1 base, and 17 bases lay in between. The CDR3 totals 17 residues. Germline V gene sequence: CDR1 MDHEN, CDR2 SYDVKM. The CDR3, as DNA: TGTGCCAGCAGTTTAGCCCTCCGGACAGACCCCCAAGAGACCCAGTACTTC. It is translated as CASSLALRTDPQETQYF.

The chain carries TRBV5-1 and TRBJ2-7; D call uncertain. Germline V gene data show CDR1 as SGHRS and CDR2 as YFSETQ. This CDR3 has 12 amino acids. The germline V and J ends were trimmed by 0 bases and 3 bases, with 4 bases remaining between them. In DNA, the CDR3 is TGCGCCAGCAGCTTGGCTAGCTACGAGCAGTACTTC. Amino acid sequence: CASSLASYEQYF.

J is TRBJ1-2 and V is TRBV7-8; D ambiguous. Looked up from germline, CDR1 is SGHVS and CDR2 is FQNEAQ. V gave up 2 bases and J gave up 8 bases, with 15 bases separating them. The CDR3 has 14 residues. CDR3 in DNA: TGTGCCAGCAGCTTATCGAGGGTATCAGCGGGCTACACCTTC. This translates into CASSLSRVSAGYTF.

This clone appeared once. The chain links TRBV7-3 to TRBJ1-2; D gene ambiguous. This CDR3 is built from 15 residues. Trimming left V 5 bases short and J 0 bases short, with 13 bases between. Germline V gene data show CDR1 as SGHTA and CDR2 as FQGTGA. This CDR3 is CASSPPTVSNYGYTF. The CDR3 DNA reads TGTGCCAGCAGCCCACCGACCGTTTCTAACTATGGCTACACCTTC.

CDR3 in amino acids: CASSLGGQGDDEQYF. The CDR3 DNA reads TGTGCCAGCAGCTTAGGCGGACAGGGGGACGACGAGCAGTACTTC. V is TRBV13 and J is TRBJ2-7; the match to TRBD1 covers 10 bases. Trimming removed 0 bases from V and 5 bases from J; junction bases left unmatched: 4. The CDR3 is made up of 15 amino acids. CDR1 and CDR2 from the germline V gene are PRHDT and FYEKMQ (reference sequence).

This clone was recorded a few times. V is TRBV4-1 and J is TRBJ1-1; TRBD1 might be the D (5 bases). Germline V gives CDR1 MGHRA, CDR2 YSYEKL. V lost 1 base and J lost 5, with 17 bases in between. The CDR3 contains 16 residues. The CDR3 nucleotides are TGCGCCAGCAGCCAAGGCGCCATGAGGGGATGGACTGAAGCTTTCTTT. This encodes CASSQGAMRGWTEAFF.

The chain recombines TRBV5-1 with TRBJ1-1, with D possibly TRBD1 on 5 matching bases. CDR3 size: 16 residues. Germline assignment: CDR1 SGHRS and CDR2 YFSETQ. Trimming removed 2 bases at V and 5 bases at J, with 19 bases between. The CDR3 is CASSFKGLGKVTEAFF. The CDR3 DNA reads TGCGCCAGCAGCTTTAAGGGACTAGGGAAGGTTACTGAAGCTTTCTTT.